The T cell receptor beta chain under discussion was sequenced for a study of cytotoxic CD8 clonotypes in ibrutinib-treated CLL. For the study at large: Patient counts were about a dozen relapsed/refractory, more than 14 treatment-naive and about 17 IGHV unmutated. Samples averaged about 260,000 productive templates and 90,000 to 95,000 productive rearrangements.

The CDR3 sequence is 16 residues long. V was cut by 7 bases and J by 6 bases, with 24 bases left in between. Germline-derived CDR1 and CDR2 are ENHRY and SYGVKD. Profiled with immunoSEQ multiplex PCR; TCRdb holds only in-frame clones, not every one. The table includes 150,000 to 250,000 clones, approximately 72% detected once. General observations from the study: Baseline values of clonality outstripped age-matched healthy donors and followed circulating CD8+ T-cell counts. At progression, clonality fell back toward baseline after rising at ibrutinib response.

Note on this clone: Its antigen is undetermined.

The chain links TRBV10-3 to TRBJ1-2, with D perhaps TRBD1 (5 bases). The sequencing here drew on PBMCs, taken after 24 months of ibrutinib treatment. The TCR sequence derives from a human donor with chronic lymphocytic leukemia. The CDR3 region has the DNA TGTGCCATCACCCGGGACGGCGAGGCGTTTGTACATGGCTACACCTTC. It translates to CAITRDGEAFVHGYTF.